Shown below are 10 T cell receptor beta chains from a single sample sequenced in a study of cytomegalovirus exposure and HLA in healthy donors. Vbeta (60) and Jbeta (13) primers were used in the PCR. Clones were read by immunoSEQ multiplex PCR, and TCRdb kept only the in-frame ones, dropping some. The sample carries around 100,000 clones, 70% to 80% recorded once. Sequencing was performed on PBMCs. Receptors were obtained from a female donor in good health and CMV-seropositive.

CDR3 protein: CASRPGVAGEQYF. DNA of the CDR3: TGTGCCAGCAGACCCGGGGTAGCGGGTGAGCAGTACTTC. The chain has TRBV6-1 and TRBJ2-7, with TRBD2 matching 7 bases. The ends lost 6 bases at V and 7 bases at J; junction bases unmatched: 9. Germline V gene data show CDR1 as MNHNS and CDR2 as SASEGT. This CDR3 is built from 13 residues.

The rearrangement links TRBV6-1 to TRBJ2-1; D perhaps matches TRBD1 (7 bases). Deletions cut 4 bases from V and 7 bases from J, with 20 bases between. Germline CDR1 and CDR2: MNHNS and SASEGT. The CDR3 is 16 amino acids. The CDR3 DNA reads TGTGCCAGCAGTGCCCTGGCCGGGGGCAGGGGGAATGAGCAGTTCTTC. It encodes CASSALAGGRGNEQFF.

The chain recombines TRBV6-1 with TRBJ1-4; a weak D match, TRBD1 (6 bases). CDR3 size: 12 residues. The germline V gene has CDR1 MNHNS and CDR2 SASEGT. V dropped 2 bases and J dropped 13 bases, with 11 bases sitting between them. CDR3 region: CASSERGSRLFF. CDR3 bases: TGTGCCAGCAGTGAAAGGGGGAGTCGACTGTTTTTT.

V usage is TRBV4-3 and J usage is TRBJ1-1; 9 nucleotides line up with TRBD1. The CDR3 extends over 17 amino acids. Germline trimming cut 4 bases from V and 0 bases from J; bases unmatched to any gene: 9. Germline values: CDR1 LGHNA, CDR2 YSLEER. As DNA, the CDR3 is TGCGCCAGCAGCCGGGTCACAGGGGGCTTCTTGAACACTGAAGCTTTCTTT. Amino acid sequence: CASSRVTGGFLNTEAFF.

The gene calls are TRBV30 and TRBJ2-3, with TRBD2 identical over 7 bases. Unmatched junction bases numbered 6, after V lost 3 bases and J lost 0 bases. CDR3 length equals 15 residues. CDR1 is GTSNPN, CDR2 SVGIG, per germline (reference sequence). CDR3 bases: TGTGCCTGGAGCCTGGGGGACTATAGCACAGATACGCAGTATTTT. Protein: CAWSLGDYSTDTQYF.

In this sample, this clone turned up once. The chain is built from TRBV28 and TRBJ2-5; 9 bases fit TRBD1. Trimming took 2 bases from V and 0 from J; bases not matched to a gene: 4. CDR3 length: 16 residues. Germline CDR1 reads MDHEN; CDR2 reads SYDVKM. The CDR3 DNA reads TGTGCCAGCAGTTTAGGGACAGGGCGAAACCAAGAGACCCAGTACTTC. Its protein is CASSLGTGRNQETQYF.

The CDR3 DNA is TGCGCCAGCAGCCCCTTAGGACAGGCCCCCCTGAGGGACGAGCAGTACTTC. It translates to CASSPLGQAPLRDEQYF. The rearrangement links TRBV5-1 to TRBJ2-7; 7 nucleotides align to TRBD1. The junction had 18 bases not matched to a gene; V was cut back by 4 bases and J by 5 bases. CDR3 length: 17 amino acids. Germline V CDR1 and CDR2: SGHRS, YFSETQ.

The gene calls are TRBV10-2 and TRBJ2-7; D is perhaps TRBD1 (5 bases). V dropped 2 bases and J dropped 0 bases, with 5 bases sitting between them. This CDR3 spans 13 amino acids. CDR1 and CDR2 (germline): WSHSY, SAAADI. CDR3 bases: TGCGCCAGCAGTGAGGACAGCTCCTACGAGCAGTACTTC. Its translation is CASSEDSSYEQYF.

J is TRBJ2-1 and V is TRBV7-2; TRBD2 matches 8 bases. The germline V gene encodes CDR1 SGHTA and CDR2 FQGNSA. V gave up 5 bases and J gave up 2 bases; unmatched junction bases: 5. The CDR3 runs to 15 residues. CDR3 in DNA: TGTGCCAGCAGCGCCACTAGCGGCACCTACAATGAGCAGTTCTTC. Translating it yields CASSATSGTYNEQFF.

The count of this clone is one. The chain uses TRBV6-5 and TRBJ2-1; 7 nucleotides align to TRBD1. CDR3 length equals 15 residues. CDR1 and CDR2 (germline): MNHEY, SVGAGI. With V trimmed by 6 bases and J by 4 bases, 9 bases remained unmatched. CDR3: CASSLSGQIYNEQFF. CDR3 bases: TGTGCCAGCAGCCTATCGGGACAGATTTACAATGAGCAGTTCTTC.